This T cell receptor beta chain is from a study of vaccination and CD4 T cells after COVID-19. Overall study context: Six males and four females, two of them Hispanic, were enrolled as convalescents.

Treatment reported: approximately 10-day PBMC culture with coronavirus spike peptide pools or control peptides (ViraFEST assay). To note about this clonotype: Its antigen is not identified.

J lost 4 bases, V lost 6 bases, and 10 bases had no gene match. CDR3 size: 16 residues. CDR1 and CDR2 (germline): MNHNS, SASEGT. Cultured CD4+ T cell DNA was sequenced using the Oncomine TCR Beta short-read assay. Scientists extracted genomic DNA from CD4+ T cells grown in culture. TCRdb reprocessed the PCR reads via MiXCR and lists one record per CDR3 protein. The sample yields some 25,000 distinct CDR3 sequences, roughly 50% seen once. Sequences were obtained from CD4+ T cells from blood, cultured in vitro. The chain joins TRBV6-1 to TRBJ2-5; 11 bases line up with TRBD1. The TCR originated in a human donor who had recovered from COVID-19. CDR3 amino acids: CASRRDRGSSGETQYF. CDR3 sequence (DNA): TGTGCCAGCAGAAGGGACAGGGGGTCTTCAGGAGAGACCCAGTACTTC.